Listed below are T cell receptor beta chains from one sample, sequenced in a study of blood T cell repertoires in COVID-19. Only in-frame clones appear in the TCRdb table, and some are missing; sequencing was by immunoSEQ multiplex PCR. This sample has under 500,000 clones, with roughly nine tenths found just once. The sequencing sample was made of PBMCs or T cells enriched from blood (not recorded which). The receptor source for this set is a man aged 25 to 40 who had recovered from COVID-19. The CDR3 runs from the conserved cysteine through the conserved F or W. The D gene is left open where the match is weak. Size is omitted from some rows. Given values are once, few, many or a class for expanded clones.

TGTGCCAGCAGGGGGGTTACTAGCGAAAAACTGTTTTTT,CASRGVTSEKLFF,TRBV7-9,NA,once,TRBJ1-4
TGTGCCAGCAGCGTAGGGCCGAATAATTCACCCCTCCACTTT,CASSVGPNNSPLHF,TRBV9,NA,NA,TRBJ1-6
TGTGCCTTTAATAGAAATTACGTCGGGGAGCTGTTTTTT,CAFNRNYVGELFF,TRBV30,NA,NA,TRBJ2-2
TGTGCAAGTCCCCCTCGGGCGGGAGAGAGGTTGAGCTCCTACAATGAGCAGTTCTTC,CASPPRAGERLSSYNEQFF,TRBV12-2,NA,once,TRBJ2-1
TGTGCCAGCAGCCCAGGGACTAGCGGAAGACAGAGCTCTGGGGCCAACGTCCTGACTTTC,CASSPGTSGRQSSGANVLTF,TRBV5-4,TRBD2,NA,TRBJ2-6
TGTGTCAGATGCGCTCGGGGGGCGCATCATGGCTACACCTTC,CVRCARGAHHGYTF,TRBV7-5,NA,NA,TRBJ1-2
TGTGCCAGCATCCCGGACAGGGCGTCCTACAATGAGCAGTTCTTC,CASIPDRASYNEQFF,TRBV2,TRBD1,NA,TRBJ2-1
TGTGCCAGGAGTCATAGCGGGAGCCCGGCACTGATGAAGCAGTTCTTC,CARSHSGSPALMKQFF,TRBV19,TRBD2,NA,TRBJ2-1
TGTGCCAGCAGCCCGCGACTAGCGGGACCTAGTGACTACGAGCAGTACTTC,CASSPRLAGPSDYEQYF,TRBV7-2,TRBD2,NA,TRBJ2-7
TGTGCCAGCAGCTCCCGCGCAGGGGCTTTCTCGATTTCACCCCTCCACTTT,CASSSRAGAFSISPLHF,TRBV7-6,NA,NA,TRBJ1-6
TGTGCCAGCAGTTTTCGGTTCTCTGGAAACACCATATATTTT,CASSFRFSGNTIYF,TRBV28,NA,few,TRBJ1-3
TGTGCCAGCAGCTTAGTCGCGCGGGGCAAGGACGAGCAGTACTTC,CASSLVARGKDEQYF,TRBV7-2,NA,NA,TRBJ2-7
TGTGCCTGGAGTCTAGGGGCCCCCATCGCTCAGCCCCAGCATTTT,CAWSLGAPIAQPQHF,TRBV30,NA,NA,TRBJ1-5
TGCGCCAGCAGCACCGGGACAGGGGGCTACGAGCAGTACTTC,CASSTGTGGYEQYF,TRBV5-1,TRBD1,NA,TRBJ2-7
TGCGCCAGCAGCCAGACTTTAGCGGGAGGGGCAGAGACCCAGTACTTC,CASSQTLAGGAETQYF,TRBV5-1,TRBD2,NA,TRBJ2-5
TGTGCCAGCATTGGACAGGGTACGACTGAAGCTTTCTTT,CASIGQGTTEAFF,TRBV2,TRBD1,NA,TRBJ1-1
TGTGCCAGCAGGGGGAGCAGGCCTAGCACAGATACGCAGTATTTT,CASRGSRPSTDTQYF,TRBV28,NA,NA,TRBJ2-3
TGTGCCAGCAATGCCGGAGGCACAGGGACCCTGCACGAGCAGTACTTC,CASNAGGTGTLHEQYF,TRBV28,NA,NA,TRBJ2-7
TGCGCCAGCAGCACCGGGACTAGCGGACCCTACGAGCAGTACTTC,CASSTGTSGPYEQYF,TRBV5-1,TRBD2,NA,TRBJ2-7
TGTGCCAGCAGAAGCGGGAGCTCCTACAATGAGCAGTTCTTC,CASRSGSSYNEQFF,TRBV6-5,TRBD2,NA,TRBJ2-1
TGTGCCTGGAGCAGGGGATTCAGTTCACCCCTCCACTTT,CAWSRGFSSPLHF,TRBV30,NA,NA,TRBJ1-6
TGTGCCAGCAGCTTATTGGCCAGCTCCTACGAGCAGTACTTC,CASSLLASSYEQYF,TRBV11-2,NA,once,TRBJ2-7
TGTGCCAGCAGTTTATACACAGGGGCTGGGGATCAGCCCCAGCATTTT,CASSLYTGAGDQPQHF,TRBV28,TRBD1,NA,TRBJ1-5
TGTGCCAGCAAGCGGGAGGACACCGGGGAGCTGTTTTTT,CASKREDTGELFF,TRBV2,TRBD2,NA,TRBJ2-2
TGTGCCAGCAGTTGGGACGGGAGGACCGGGGAGCTGTTTTTT,CASSWDGRTGELFF,TRBV6-5,TRBD2,NA,TRBJ2-2
TGTGCCAGCAGTGACCTGGGCCCTCGGACCCAGTACTTC,CASSDLGPRTQYF,TRBV6-1,NA,NA,TRBJ2-5
TGTGCCAGCAGTGTCGGTTCGGGAACGGGGGCACCCCTCCACTTT,CASSVGSGTGAPLHF,TRBV2,NA,NA,TRBJ1-6
TGTGCCACCAGTGATCGGACAGGGGACGGAGAGACCCAGTACTTC,CATSDRTGDGETQYF,TRBV24-1,TRBD1,NA,TRBJ2-5
TGTGCCAGCAGCCCTTTAGGGGGAGACCACTCCTACGAGCAGTACTTC,CASSPLGGDHSYEQYF,TRBV3-1/TRBV3-2,NA,NA,TRBJ2-7
TGTGCCAGCAGCCCCGGCGCCCGTATACAGAACGAGCAGTACTTC,CASSPGARIQNEQYF,TRBV7-8,NA,NA,TRBJ2-7
TGCGCCAGCAGCTTGGACAGCAGCATTGTATTGGAGCAGTTCTTC,CASSLDSSIVLEQFF,TRBV5-1,NA,NA,TRBJ2-1
TGTGCCAGCAGCTTGGGACTTATATCCTCCTACAATGAGCAGTTCTTC,CASSLGLISSYNEQFF,TRBV5-6,NA,NA,TRBJ2-1
TGTGCCAGCAGCCCGGACAGGGTACGCTACACCTTC,CASSPDRVRYTF,TRBV11-2,TRBD1,NA,TRBJ1-2
TGTGCCAGTACCGAGCGAACTAATGAAAAACTGTTTTTT,CASTERTNEKLFF,TRBV19,NA,NA,TRBJ1-4
TGTGCCAGCACCACGGGCGGGAAATACAATGAGCAGTTCTTC,CASTTGGKYNEQFF,TRBV28,NA,few,TRBJ2-1
TGTGCCAGAAGCCTACAACTTCGCGGGAGGGATCCCTACGAGCAGTACTTC,CARSLQLRGRDPYEQYF,TRBV5-3,TRBD2,NA,TRBJ2-7
TGTGCCAGTAGTCTAGGGTCCGACAGACCCTACAATGAGCAGTTCTTC,CASSLGSDRPYNEQFF,TRBV19,NA,NA,TRBJ2-1
TGTGCCAGCAGCCAAGATATGGGCCCCGGAGCTTTCTTT,CASSQDMGPGAFF,TRBV4-2,NA,once,TRBJ1-1
TGCAGTGCGAGTGGGTTCCGTCTAGCGGAAGGGGGGTCCTACGAGCAGTACTTC,CSASGFRLAEGGSYEQYF,TRBV20-1,NA,NA,TRBJ2-7
TGTGCCAGCAGCCCCTCAGGACAGGGAAAAGCTTTCTTT,CASSPSGQGKAFF,TRBV7-9,TRBD1,NA,TRBJ1-1
TGCGCCAGCAGCACGGGTTCTAGCGGGAGTGCCATGGGCACAGATACGCAGTATTTT,CASSTGSSGSAMGTDTQYF,TRBV5-1,TRBD2,NA,TRBJ2-3
TGTGCCAGCAGACCCGAGACAGTCTACTATGGCTACACCTTC,CASRPETVYYGYTF,TRBV27,NA,NA,TRBJ1-2
TGTGCCAGCACCTTGACAGGGTTGAACACTGAAGCTTTCTTT,CASTLTGLNTEAFF,TRBV2,TRBD1,few,TRBJ1-1
TGTGCCATCAGCGAAACAGGGGAATTTGGCTACACCTTC,CAISETGEFGYTF,TRBV10-3,TRBD1,NA,TRBJ1-2
TGTGCCAGCAGTCCTCGACAGGGTCGGCCCAATGAGCAGTTCTTC,CASSPRQGRPNEQFF,TRBV27,TRBD1,NA,TRBJ2-1
TGTGCCAGCTTGCGAGGAGACAGGGACTACAATGAGCAGTTCTTC,CASLRGDRDYNEQFF,TRBV7-2,TRBD1,NA,TRBJ2-1
TGTGCCAGCAGTTTTTCCGGGACAGTTAACTATGGCTACACCTTC,CASSFSGTVNYGYTF,TRBV27,TRBD1,NA,TRBJ1-2
TGTGCCAGCAGCCAAGAGGCGGATCCCTACACTGAAGCTTTCTTT,CASSQEADPYTEAFF,TRBV4-2,NA,NA,TRBJ1-1
TGTGCCAGCAGTACGGACACCCTCGCCGGAAACACCATATATTTT,CASSTDTLAGNTIYF,TRBV2,NA,NA,TRBJ1-3
TGTGCCAGCAGCTTAGGGGGCGGGGCGTACGAGCAGTACTTC,CASSLGGGAYEQYF,TRBV11-2,NA,NA,TRBJ2-7
TGTGCCATCAGGACCTCGACAGGGAGCTACGAGCAGTACTTC,CAIRTSTGSYEQYF,TRBV10-3,TRBD1,NA,TRBJ2-7
TGCGCCAGCAGCCAAGATTATCGGGGGAGTAATGAAAAACTGTTTTTT,CASSQDYRGSNEKLFF,TRBV4-1,NA,NA,TRBJ1-4